This TCR beta chain was sequenced for a study of T cells in Graves' hyperthyroidism and ophthalmopathy. V gave up 5 bases and J gave up 5 bases, with 10 bases separating them. The CDR3 is made up of 14 amino acids. CDR1 SGHAT and CDR2 FQDESV come from the germline V gene (reference sequence). This clonotype was found many times. RNA transcripts gave rise to amplified TCR beta CDR3 regions. First-round RT-PCR of the TCR CDR3 relied on the HTBI primer set. TCRdb reprocessed the multiplex PCR reads with MiXCR, giving one entry per CDR3 protein. This sample has roughly 180,000 distinct CDR3 sequences, with over 7.5% found just once.

J is TRBJ1-6 and V is TRBV11-1; a weak D match, TRBD1 (5 bases). The sequenced sample was blood. This TCR came from a woman in her late teens or twenties with Graves' hyperthyroidism that later progressed to Graves' ophthalmopathy. The CDR3: CASSQQVNNSPLHF. Here the CDR3 DNA reads TGTGCCAGCAGCCAACAGGTCAATAATTCACCCCTCCACTTT.